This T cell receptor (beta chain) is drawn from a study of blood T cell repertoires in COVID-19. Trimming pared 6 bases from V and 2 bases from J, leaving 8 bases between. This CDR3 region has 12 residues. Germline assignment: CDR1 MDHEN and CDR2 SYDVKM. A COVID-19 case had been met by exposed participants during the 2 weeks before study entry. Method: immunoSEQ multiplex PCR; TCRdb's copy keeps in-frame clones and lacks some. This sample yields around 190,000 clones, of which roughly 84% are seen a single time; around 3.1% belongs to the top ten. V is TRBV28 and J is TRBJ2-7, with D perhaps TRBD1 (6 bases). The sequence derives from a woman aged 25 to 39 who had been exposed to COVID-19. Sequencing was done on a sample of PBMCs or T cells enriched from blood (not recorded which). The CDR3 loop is CASRQGPYEQYF. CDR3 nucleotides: TGTGCCAGCAGACAGGGCCCCTACGAGCAGTACTTC.